This T cell receptor (beta chain) comes out of a study of Graves' ophthalmopathy and Graves' hyperthyroidism (dated by TCRdb to the late 2010s). Context from the whole study: Peripheral blood was collected before any treatment was given, at the time of initial diagnosis. To tell Graves' ophthalmopathy apart from Graves' hyperthyroidism, and to predict which patients would progress to ophthalmopathy, the study relied on TCR beta repertoire signatures. In total, around 140 blood samples were TCR-sequenced: under 45 ophthalmopathy, under 80 hyperthyroidism and some 17 hyperthyroidism-to-ophthalmopathy patients. To explore V-J signatures that separate ophthalmopathy from hyperthyroidism, a discovery set of about a hundred patients was enrolled, consisting of about 41 with ophthalmopathy and 57 with stable hyperthyroidism. For independent validation, a separate cohort was made up of fewer than 20 hyperthyroidism patients plus 17 patients who later progressed from hyperthyroidism to ophthalmopathy. In 6 or 7 hyperthyroidism patients, T-cell repertoires of thyroid tissue and blood were compared. Following sample collection, hyperthyroidism patients were given methimazole at a starting dose of 30 mg daily, and ophthalmopathy patients were given high-dose intravenous methylprednisolone. The approximately 90 discovery patients were randomly split 7:3 into training and test sets. The investigation overall reported the following: Most expanded thyroid clonotypes with frequency above 0.001 were also detected in blood, suggesting blood repertoires may reflect the thyroid immune response. In cross-validation, the 13-signature model distinguished ophthalmopathy from stable hyperthyroidism with about 90% sensitivity and around 81% specificity, while in the test set the corresponding values were around 79% and 71%. No statistical method was used to set the sample size in advance, and the investigators knew which group each participant was assigned to. In validation, the model predicted ophthalmopathy progression with more than 55% sensitivity and about 77% specificity; about a dozen predicted patients were CT-confirmed with GO in a median of about 7.1 months.

TCR beta CDR3 regions were amplified from RNA transcripts for repertoire sequencing. The first round of RT-PCR was done with HTBI primers and the Qiagen OneStep RT-PCR kit, and was followed by a second round of multiplex PCR, then size selection and purification. Libraries were sequenced on an Illumina HiSeq2000 using paired-end 100 bp reads. Concerning the study's data processing: SOAPnuke was used to process the reads, removing any read that contained adapters or uncalled bases, had a mean Phred below 15, or lacked an exact match to the constant primer or identifier. COPE v1.2.5 was used to merge high-quality paired reads. Each unique nucleotide sequence was treated as a clonotype, and MiTCR v1.1 was used to align the clonotypes to the IMGT TRB V, D and J references. The analysis was limited to V-J combinations with a frequency above 0.0001, which together covered 99.2% of repertoires. For each V-J combination, a TCR clonal expansion and chaos score was defined as F50 clonal expansion divided by the chaos observed in the TCRdist matrix. Welch's t-statistics and random forest were used to reduce features to approximately 13 V-J combinations, which were fed into a naive Bayes classifier. The Morisita-Horn index was used to measure how similar the thyroid and blood repertoires were. TCRdb reworked the public reads: Q25 trimming with fastp, MiXCR clone assembly, productive beta chains retained. Rows are combined by CDR3 protein, so each entry shows the most common genes and DNA. These V and J calls derive from TCRdb rather than the authors' analysis. The sample table contains some 160,000 distinct CDR3 sequences; only one count was recorded for about two fifths of them. The biggest ten clones account for around 9.3% of the sample.

Patients with ophthalmopathy had moderately to severely active disease, with a Clinical Activity Score of 3 or more, a NOSPECS grade of 4 or more, and a disease duration of less than 3 months. Patients with other autoimmune diseases, uncontrolled infections, pregnancy or lactation were excluded from the study. Diagnosis was based on clinical symptoms, serum thyroxine, TRAb, thyroid ultrasound and orbital computed tomography. PBMCs were isolated from about 10 ml of fresh peripheral blood by Ficoll-Paque density gradient centrifugation. Total RNA was extracted with Trizol reagent and quality-checked on an Agilent 2100 Bioanalyzer. This clonotype was seen at least ten times. What this receptor recognizes is not known. No much larger clonotype is one base removed from it; base qualities were not supplied. V lost 5 bases and J lost 0 bases; the stretch between them is 16 bases long. The CDR3 has 16 amino acids, counting the end cysteine and phenylalanine. The read is trimmed to its CDR3 DNA, 48 bases read in frame from base 1.

This sequence uses TRBV12-3 or TRBV12-4 and TRBJ1-1; a tentative D call is TRBD1 (5 bases match). The clonotype comes from a young man with Graves' ophthalmopathy. Donor details come from another sample of the same person, matched by shared clones. Sequencing was carried out using peripheral blood. In nucleotide form, the sequence is TGTGCCAGCAGTCTCCAGGGAGGTAACATGAACACTGAAGCTTTCTTT. The encoded protein is CASSLQGGNMNTEAFF.